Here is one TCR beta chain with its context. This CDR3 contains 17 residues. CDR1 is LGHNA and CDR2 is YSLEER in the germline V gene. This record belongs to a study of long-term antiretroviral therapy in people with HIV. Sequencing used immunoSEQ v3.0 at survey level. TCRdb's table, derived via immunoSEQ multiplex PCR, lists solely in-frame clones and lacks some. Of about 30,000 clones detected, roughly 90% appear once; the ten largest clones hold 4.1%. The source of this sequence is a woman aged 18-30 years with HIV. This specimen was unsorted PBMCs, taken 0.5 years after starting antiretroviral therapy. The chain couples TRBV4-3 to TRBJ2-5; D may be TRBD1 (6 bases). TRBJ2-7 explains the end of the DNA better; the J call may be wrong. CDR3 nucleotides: TGCGCCAGCAGCCAAGTATCCGGGACACCGATAGACTACGAGCAGTACTTC. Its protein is CASSQVSGTPIDYEQYF.